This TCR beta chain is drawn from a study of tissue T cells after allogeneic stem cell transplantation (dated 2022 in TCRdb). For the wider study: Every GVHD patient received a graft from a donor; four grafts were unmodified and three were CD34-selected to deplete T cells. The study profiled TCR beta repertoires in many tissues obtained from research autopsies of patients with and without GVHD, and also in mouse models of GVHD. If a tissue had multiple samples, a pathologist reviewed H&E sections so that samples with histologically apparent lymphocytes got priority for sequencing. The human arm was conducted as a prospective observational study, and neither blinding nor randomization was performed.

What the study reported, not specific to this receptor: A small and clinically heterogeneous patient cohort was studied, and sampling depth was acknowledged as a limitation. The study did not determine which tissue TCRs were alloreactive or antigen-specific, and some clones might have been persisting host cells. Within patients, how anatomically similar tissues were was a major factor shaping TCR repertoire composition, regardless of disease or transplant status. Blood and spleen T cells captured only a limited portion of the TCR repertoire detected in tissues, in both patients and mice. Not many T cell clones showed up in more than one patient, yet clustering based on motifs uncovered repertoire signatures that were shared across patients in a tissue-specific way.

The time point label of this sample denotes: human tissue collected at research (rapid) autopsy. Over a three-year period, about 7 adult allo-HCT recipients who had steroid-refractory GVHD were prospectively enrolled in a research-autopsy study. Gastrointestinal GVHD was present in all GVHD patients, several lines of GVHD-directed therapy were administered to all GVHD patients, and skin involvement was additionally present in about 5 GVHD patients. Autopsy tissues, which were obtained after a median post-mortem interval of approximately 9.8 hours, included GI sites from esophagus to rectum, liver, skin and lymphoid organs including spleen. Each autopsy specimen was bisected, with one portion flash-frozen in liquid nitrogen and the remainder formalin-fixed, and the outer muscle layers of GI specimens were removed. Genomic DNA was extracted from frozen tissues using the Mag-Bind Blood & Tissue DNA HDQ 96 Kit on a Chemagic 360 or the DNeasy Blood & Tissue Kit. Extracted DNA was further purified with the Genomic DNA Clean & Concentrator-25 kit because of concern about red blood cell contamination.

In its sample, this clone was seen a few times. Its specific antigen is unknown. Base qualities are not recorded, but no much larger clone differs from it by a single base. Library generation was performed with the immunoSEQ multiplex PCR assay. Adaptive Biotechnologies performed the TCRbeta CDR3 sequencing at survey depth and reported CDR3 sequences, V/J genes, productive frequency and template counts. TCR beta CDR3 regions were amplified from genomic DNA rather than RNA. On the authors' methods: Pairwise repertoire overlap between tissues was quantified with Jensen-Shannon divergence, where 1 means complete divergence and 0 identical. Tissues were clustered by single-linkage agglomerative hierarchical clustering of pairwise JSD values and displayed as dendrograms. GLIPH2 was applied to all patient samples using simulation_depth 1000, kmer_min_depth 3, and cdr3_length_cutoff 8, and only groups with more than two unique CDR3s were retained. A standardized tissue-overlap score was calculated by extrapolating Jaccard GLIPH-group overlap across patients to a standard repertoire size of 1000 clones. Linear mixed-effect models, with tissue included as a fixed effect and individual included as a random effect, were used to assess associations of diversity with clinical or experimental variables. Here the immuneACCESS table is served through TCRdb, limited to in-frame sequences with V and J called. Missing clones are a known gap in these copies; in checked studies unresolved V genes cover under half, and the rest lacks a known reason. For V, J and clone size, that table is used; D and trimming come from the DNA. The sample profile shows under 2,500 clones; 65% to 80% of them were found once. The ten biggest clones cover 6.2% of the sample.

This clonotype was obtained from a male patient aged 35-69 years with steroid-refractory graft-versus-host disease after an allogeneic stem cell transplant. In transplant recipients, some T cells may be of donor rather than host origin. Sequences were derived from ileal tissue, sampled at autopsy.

The DNA sequence is as follows: TGTGCCAGCTCACCCCTTGCCGACAGGGGAAGCACTGAAGCTTTCTTT. The translation is CASSPLADRGSTEAFF. The sequence links TRBV18 to TRBJ1-1; 8 middle bases align to TRBD1. Reading the germline V gene gives CDR1 KGHSH and CDR2 LQKENI. Unmatched junction bases come to 10, with V trimmed by 3 bases and J by 4 bases. The CDR3 runs 16 amino acids, cysteine and phenylalanine included. The read is trimmed to its CDR3 DNA, 48 bases read in frame from base 1.